Listed below are T cell receptor beta chains from one sample, sequenced in a study of control samples from healthy donors and cancer patients. Method: immunoSEQ multiplex PCR; TCRdb's copy keeps in-frame clones and lacks some. The table has some 130,000 clones, approximately 94% seen once. Material for sequencing was PBMCs. The receptors here all came from a man in his forties or fifties with head and neck cancer. The CDR3 runs from the conserved cysteine through the conserved F or W. D genes are given only for firm matches. The size of a clone is reported for some rows only, either as once, few or many, or as a class for expanded clones.

D gene | clone size | J gene | V gene | CDR3 DNA | CDR3 protein
. | . | TRBJ1-2 | TRBV3-1/TRBV3-2 | TGTGCCAGCAGCCAAGAGGGTTTCTATGGCTACACCTTC | CASSQEGFYGYTF
TRBD1 | once | TRBJ1-1 | TRBV7-3 | TGTGCCAGCAAGTCGGGACAGCCAGGGAACACTGAAGCTTTCTTT | CASKSGQPGNTEAFF
TRBD1 | . | TRBJ1-2 | TRBV10-3 | TGTGCCATCAGTGATCCAGGCCAGGGGGATTACTATGGCTACACCTTC | CAISDPGQGDYYGYTF
TRBD2 | . | TRBJ2-1 | TRBV7-3 | TGTGCCAGCAGCCGAGAAGGACTAGCGGGGGCGAGCTCCTACAATGAGCAGTTCTTC | CASSREGLAGASSYNEQFF
TRBD1 | . | TRBJ2-2 | TRBV28 | TGTGCCAGCACCCCAGCCGGGACAGGGACCACCGGGGAGCTGTTTTTT | CASTPAGTGTTGELFF
. | . | TRBJ2-7 | TRBV7-9 | TGTGCCAGCAGCGCCGGGACGTCGCCCTACGAGCAGTACTTC | CASSAGTSPYEQYF
TRBD1 | . | TRBJ2-3 | TRBV24-1 | TGTGCCACCAGTGATTTGCGCGGGACAGGGAGCACAGATACGCAGTATTTT | CATSDLRGTGSTDTQYF
. | . | TRBJ1-2 | TRBV5-1 | TGCGCCAGCAGCTTGGGCACCAGGGAGGAACATGGCTACACCTTC | CASSLGTREEHGYTF
. | . | TRBJ2-3 | TRBV5-1 | TGCGCCAGCAGCTTGGTAGGGTTACCTAGCACAGATACGCAGTATTTT | CASSLVGLPSTDTQYF
TRBD1 | once | TRBJ1-5 | TRBV28 | TGTGCCAGTCATAGGGGGCCGAATCAGCCCCAGCATTTT | CASHRGPNQPQHF
. | . | TRBJ1-5 | TRBV7-9 | TGTGCCAGCACCGATTGGGAACAGGGTCAGCCCCAGCATTTT | CASTDWEQGQPQHF
. | . | TRBJ2-7 | TRBV6-2/TRBV6-3 | TGTGCCAGCAGTTACTCGGCCGGGAGCGTCTACGAGCAGTACTTC | CASSYSAGSVYEQYF
TRBD2 | . | TRBJ2-2 | TRBV24-1 | TGTGCCACCGGCGGACTAGCGGGGGCTAACACCGGGGAGCTGTTTTTT | CATGGLAGANTGELFF
TRBD2 | . | TRBJ2-1 | TRBV7-2 | TGTGCCAGCAGCTTAGTGCCGGGGGGAGGGCTCAATGAGCAGTTCTTC | CASSLVPGGGLNEQFF
. | . | TRBJ1-3 | TRBV9 | TGTGCCAGCAGCCACTCCGGGGCTAGGGCTCTCGGAAACACCATATATTTT | CASSHSGARALGNTIYF
. | . | TRBJ2-1 | TRBV7-9 | TGTGCCAGCAGCTTAGACGGGGAGGACAATGAGCAGTTCTTC | CASSLDGEDNEQFF
. | . | TRBJ2-5 | TRBV6-1 | TGTGCCAGCAGTGAAGAGGGAGATCCCCAAGAGACCCAGTACTTC | CASSEEGDPQETQYF
TRBD2 | . | TRBJ2-3 | TRBV4-1 | TGCGCCAGCAGCCTTAGCGGGGGGGCCGCGCAGTATTTT | CASSLSGGAAQYF
. | . | TRBJ2-2 | TRBV6-4 | TGTGCCAGCTCCCGGTACCGGAACACCGGGGAGCTGTTTTTT | CASSRYRNTGELFF
. | . | TRBJ2-2 | TRBV7-8 | TGTGCCAGCAGTGAGAACAGCGGAACCGGGGAGCTGTTTTTT | CASSENSGTGELFF
TRBD1 | . | TRBJ1-2 | TRBV5-6 | TGTGCCAGCAGCTCAGGGGGCAATGATGGCTACACCTTC | CASSSGGNDGYTF
. | . | TRBJ2-7 | TRBV4-3 | TGCGCCAGCAGCCAAGAAGGGGGTTCCTACGAGCAGTACTTC | CASSQEGGSYEQYF
. | . | TRBJ1-1 | TRBV3-1/TRBV3-2 | TGTGCCAGCAGCCAAGCGTTCCCCAGGGCGAACACTGAAGCTTTCTTT | CASSQAFPRANTEAFF